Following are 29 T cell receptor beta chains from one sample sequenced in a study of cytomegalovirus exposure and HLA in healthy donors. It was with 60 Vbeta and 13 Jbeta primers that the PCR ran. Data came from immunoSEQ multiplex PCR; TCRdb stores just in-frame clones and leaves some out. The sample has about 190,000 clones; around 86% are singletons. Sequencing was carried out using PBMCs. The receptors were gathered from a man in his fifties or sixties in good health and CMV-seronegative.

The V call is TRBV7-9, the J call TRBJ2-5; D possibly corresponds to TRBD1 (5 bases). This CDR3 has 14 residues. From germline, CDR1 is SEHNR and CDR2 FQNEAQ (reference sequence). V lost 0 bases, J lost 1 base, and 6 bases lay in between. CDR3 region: CASSLATAQETQYF. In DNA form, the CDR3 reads TGTGCCAGCAGCTTAGCGACAGCCCAAGAGACCCAGTACTTC.

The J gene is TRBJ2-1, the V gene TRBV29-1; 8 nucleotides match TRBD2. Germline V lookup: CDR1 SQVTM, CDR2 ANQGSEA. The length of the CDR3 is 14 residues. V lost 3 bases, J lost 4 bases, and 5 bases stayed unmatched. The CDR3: CSVDRPSGYNEQFF. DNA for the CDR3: TGCAGCGTTGATAGGCCTAGCGGGTACAATGAGCAGTTCTTC.

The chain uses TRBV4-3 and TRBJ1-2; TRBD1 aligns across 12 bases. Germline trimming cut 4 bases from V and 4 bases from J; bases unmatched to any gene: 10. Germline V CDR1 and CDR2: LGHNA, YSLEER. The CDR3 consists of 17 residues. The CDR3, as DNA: TGCGCCAGCAGCCGGACAGGGACAGGGGGCCCAACCTATGGCTACACCTTC. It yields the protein CASSRTGTGGPTYGYTF.

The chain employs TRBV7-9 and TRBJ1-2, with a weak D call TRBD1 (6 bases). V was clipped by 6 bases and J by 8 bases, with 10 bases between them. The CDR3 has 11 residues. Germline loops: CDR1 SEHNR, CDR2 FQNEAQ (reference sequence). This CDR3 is CASRQGGGYTF. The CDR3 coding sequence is TGTGCCAGCAGACAGGGTGGAGGCTACACCTTC.

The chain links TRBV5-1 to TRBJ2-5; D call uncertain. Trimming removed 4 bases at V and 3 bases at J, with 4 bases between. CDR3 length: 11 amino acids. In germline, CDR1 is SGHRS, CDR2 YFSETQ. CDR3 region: CASSREETQYF. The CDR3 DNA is TGCGCCAGCAGCCGGGAAGAGACCCAGTACTTC.

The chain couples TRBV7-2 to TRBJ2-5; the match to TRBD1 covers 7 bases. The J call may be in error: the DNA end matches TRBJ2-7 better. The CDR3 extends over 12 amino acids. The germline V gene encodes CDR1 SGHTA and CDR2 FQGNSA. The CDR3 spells CASRRQGIEQYF. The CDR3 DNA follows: TGTGCCAGCAGACGACAGGGCATCGAGCAGTACTTC.

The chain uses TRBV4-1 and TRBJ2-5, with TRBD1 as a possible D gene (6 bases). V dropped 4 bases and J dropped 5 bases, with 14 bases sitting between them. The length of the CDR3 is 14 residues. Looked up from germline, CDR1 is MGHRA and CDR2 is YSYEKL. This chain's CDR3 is CASSRPQGRETQYF. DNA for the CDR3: TGCGCCAGCAGCCGCCCACAGGGTAGGGAGACCCAGTACTTC.

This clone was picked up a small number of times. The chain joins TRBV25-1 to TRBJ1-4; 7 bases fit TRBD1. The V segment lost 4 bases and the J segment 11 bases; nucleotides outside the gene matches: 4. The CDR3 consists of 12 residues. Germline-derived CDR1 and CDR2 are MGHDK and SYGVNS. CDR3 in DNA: TGTGCCAGCAGTGTGTCAGGGGGGAAACTGTTTTTT. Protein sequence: CASSVSGGKLFF.

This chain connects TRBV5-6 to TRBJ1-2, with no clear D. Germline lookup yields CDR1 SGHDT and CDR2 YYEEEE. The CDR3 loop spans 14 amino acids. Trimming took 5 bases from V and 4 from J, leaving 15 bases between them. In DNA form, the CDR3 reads TGTGCCAGCAGGACCAACATCCGCGGCTATGGCTACACCTTC. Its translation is CASRTNIRGYGYTF.

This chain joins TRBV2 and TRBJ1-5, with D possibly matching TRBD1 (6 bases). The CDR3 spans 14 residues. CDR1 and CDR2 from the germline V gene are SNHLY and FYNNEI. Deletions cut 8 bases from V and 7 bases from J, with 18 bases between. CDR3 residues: CASSGGGGRQPQHF. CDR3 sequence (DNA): TGTGCCAGCTCGGGGGGGGGCGGTCGCCAGCCCCAGCATTTT.

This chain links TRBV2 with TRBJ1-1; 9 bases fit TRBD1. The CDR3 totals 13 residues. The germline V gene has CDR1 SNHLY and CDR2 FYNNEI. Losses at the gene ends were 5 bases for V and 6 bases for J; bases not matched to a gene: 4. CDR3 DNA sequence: TGTGCCAGCAGTAGGGACAGGGCCCCTGAAGCTTTCTTT. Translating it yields CASSRDRAPEAFF.

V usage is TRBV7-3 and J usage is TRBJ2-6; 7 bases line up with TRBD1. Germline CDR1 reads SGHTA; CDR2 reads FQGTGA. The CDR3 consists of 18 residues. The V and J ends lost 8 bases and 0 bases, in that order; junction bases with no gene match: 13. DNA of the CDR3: TGTGCCAGCGGCCCGAACAGGGGCCTTTACTCTGGGGCCAACGTCCTGACTTTC. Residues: CASGPNRGLYSGANVLTF.

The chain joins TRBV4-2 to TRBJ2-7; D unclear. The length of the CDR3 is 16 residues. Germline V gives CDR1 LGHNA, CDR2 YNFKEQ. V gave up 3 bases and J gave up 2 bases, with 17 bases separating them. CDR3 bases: TGTGCCAGCAGCCAGGGTCTAGGCGGTTCTCCCTACGAGCAGTACTTC. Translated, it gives CASSQGLGGSPYEQYF.

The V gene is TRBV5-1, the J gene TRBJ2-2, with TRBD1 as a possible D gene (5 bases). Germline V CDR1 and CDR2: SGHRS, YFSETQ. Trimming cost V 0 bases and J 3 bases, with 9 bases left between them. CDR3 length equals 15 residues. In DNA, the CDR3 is TGCGCCAGCAGCTTGGTTCAGGGTCACACCGGGGAGCTGTTTTTT. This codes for CASSLVQGHTGELFF. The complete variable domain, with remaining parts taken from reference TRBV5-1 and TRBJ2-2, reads KAGVTQTPRYLIKTRGQQVTLSCSPISGHRSVSWYQQTPGQGLQFLFEYFSETQRNKGNFPGRFSGRQFSNSRSEMNVSTLELGDSALYLCASSLVQGHTGELFFGEGSRLTVL.

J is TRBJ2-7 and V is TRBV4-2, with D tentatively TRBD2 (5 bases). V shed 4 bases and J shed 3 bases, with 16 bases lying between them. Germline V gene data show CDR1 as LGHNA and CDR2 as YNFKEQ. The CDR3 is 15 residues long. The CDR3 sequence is CASSPELRVGYEQYF. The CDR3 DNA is TGTGCCAGCAGCCCCGAACTGAGGGTCGGCTACGAGCAGTACTTC.

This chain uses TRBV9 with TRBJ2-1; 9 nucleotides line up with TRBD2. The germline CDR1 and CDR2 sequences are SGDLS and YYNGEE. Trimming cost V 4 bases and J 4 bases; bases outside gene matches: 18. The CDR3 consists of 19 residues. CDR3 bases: TGTGCCAGCAGCTCACTAGCTTCGGTGGCTAGCGGGGATTACAATGAGCAGTTCTTC. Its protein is CASSSLASVASGDYNEQFF.

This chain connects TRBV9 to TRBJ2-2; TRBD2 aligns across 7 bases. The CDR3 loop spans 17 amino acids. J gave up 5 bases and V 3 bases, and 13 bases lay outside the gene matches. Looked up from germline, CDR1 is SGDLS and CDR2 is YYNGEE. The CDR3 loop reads CASSARPTRELTGELFF. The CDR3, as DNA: TGTGCCAGCAGCGCCCGACCGACGCGGGAGCTGACCGGGGAGCTGTTTTTT.

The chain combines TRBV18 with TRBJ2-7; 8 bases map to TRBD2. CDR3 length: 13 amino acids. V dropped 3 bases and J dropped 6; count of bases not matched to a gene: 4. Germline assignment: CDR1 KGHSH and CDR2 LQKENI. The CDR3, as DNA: TGTGCCAGCTCACCGGGACTAGTAAGCGAGCAGTACTTC. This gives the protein CASSPGLVSEQYF.

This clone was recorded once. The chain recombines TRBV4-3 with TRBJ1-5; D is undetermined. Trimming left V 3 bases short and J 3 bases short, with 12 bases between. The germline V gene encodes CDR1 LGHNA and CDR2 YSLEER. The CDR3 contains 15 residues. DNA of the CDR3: TGCGCCAGCAGCCAGCAACAGACACCCAATCAGCCCCAGCATTTT. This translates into CASSQQQTPNQPQHF.

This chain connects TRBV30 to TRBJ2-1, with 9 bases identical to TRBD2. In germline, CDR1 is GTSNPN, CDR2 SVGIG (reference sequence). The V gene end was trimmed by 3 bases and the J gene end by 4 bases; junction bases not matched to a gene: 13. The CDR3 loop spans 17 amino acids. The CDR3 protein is CAWSSRTSVHLYNEQFF. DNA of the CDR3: TGTGCCTGGAGCTCCCGGACTAGCGTACATTTATACAATGAGCAGTTCTTC.

CDR3 protein: CATSRDGEAYTEAFF. The DNA of the CDR3 is TGTGCCACCAGCAGAGATGGTGAGGCTTACACTGAAGCTTTCTTT. The chain employs TRBV15 and TRBJ1-1; D is undetermined. CDR1 and CDR2 from the germline V gene are LNHNV and YYDKDF (reference sequence). Trimming left V 0 bases short and J 3 bases short, with 11 bases between. This CDR3 region has 15 residues.

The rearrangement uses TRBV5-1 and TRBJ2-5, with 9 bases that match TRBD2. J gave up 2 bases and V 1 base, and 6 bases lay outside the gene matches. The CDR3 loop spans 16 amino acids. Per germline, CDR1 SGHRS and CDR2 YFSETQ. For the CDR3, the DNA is TGCGCCAGCAGCTTGCCCGGCGGGGGGGTACAAGAGACCCAGTACTTC. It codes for CASSLPGGGVQETQYF.

The CDR3 protein is CASRLARGSEQYF. CDR3 in DNA: TGTGCCAGCAGGTTAGCTAGGGGCTCCGAGCAGTACTTC. V and J are TRBV27 and TRBJ2-7, with D perhaps TRBD1 (5 bases). In germline, CDR1 is MNHEY, CDR2 SMNVEV (reference sequence). The CDR3 has 13 amino acids. Trimming shortened V by 6 bases and J by 6 bases, and 15 bases separated the two germline ends.

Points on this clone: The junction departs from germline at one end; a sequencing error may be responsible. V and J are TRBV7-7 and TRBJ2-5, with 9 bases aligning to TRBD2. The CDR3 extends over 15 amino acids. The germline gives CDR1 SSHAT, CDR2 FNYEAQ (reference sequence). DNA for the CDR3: TGTGCTAGCAGTATTGGGGGACTAGCTATCCAGACCCAGTACTTC. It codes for CASSIGGLAIQTQYF.

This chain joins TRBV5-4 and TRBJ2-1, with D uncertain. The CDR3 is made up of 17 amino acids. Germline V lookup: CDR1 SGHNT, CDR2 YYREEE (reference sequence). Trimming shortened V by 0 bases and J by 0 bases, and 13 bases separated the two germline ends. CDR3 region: CASSLAPLVSSYNEQFF. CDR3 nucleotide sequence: TGTGCCAGCAGCTTGGCGCCCCTCGTGAGCTCCTACAATGAGCAGTTCTTC.

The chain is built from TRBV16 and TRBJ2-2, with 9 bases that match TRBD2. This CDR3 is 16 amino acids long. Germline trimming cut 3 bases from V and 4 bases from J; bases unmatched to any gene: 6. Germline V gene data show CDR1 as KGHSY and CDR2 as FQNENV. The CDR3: CASSQTGTSSTGELFF. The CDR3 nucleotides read TGTGCCAGCAGCCAGACCGGGACTAGCAGCACCGGGGAGCTGTTTTTT.

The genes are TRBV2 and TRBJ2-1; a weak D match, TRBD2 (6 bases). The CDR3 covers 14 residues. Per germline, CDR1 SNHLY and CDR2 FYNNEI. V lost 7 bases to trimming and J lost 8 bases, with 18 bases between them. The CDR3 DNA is TGTGCCAGCAAAACACTAGCTTCAACCGATGAGCAGTTCTTC. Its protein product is CASKTLASTDEQFF.

CDR3 coding DNA: TGTGCCAGCAGCCTAGGGGGGGGAGCTAACTATGGCTACACCTTC. Translating it yields CASSLGGGANYGYTF. The V gene is TRBV27, the J gene TRBJ1-2; D is perhaps TRBD1 (6 bases). The ends were cut back, 6 bases at V and 0 bases at J, with 14 bases in the middle. Germline CDR1 reads MNHEY; CDR2 reads SMNVEV (reference sequence). CDR3 length: 15 residues.

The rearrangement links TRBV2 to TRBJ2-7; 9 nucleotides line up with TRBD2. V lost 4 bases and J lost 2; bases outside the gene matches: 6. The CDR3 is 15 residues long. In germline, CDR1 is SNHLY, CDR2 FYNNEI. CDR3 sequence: CASSVHSGGPYEQYF. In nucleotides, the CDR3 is TGTGCCAGCAGTGTACATAGCGGGGGCCCCTACGAGCAGTACTTC.